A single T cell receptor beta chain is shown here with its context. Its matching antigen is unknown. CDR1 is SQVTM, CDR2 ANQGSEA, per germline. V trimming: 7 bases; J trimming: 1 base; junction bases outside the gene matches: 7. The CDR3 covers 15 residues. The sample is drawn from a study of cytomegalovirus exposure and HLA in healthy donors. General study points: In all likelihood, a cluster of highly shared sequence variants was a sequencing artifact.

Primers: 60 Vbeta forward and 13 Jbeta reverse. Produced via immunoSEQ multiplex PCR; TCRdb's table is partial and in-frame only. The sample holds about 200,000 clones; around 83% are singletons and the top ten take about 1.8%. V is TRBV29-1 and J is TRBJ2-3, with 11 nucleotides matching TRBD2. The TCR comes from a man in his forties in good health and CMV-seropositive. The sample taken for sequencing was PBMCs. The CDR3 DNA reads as TGCAGCGGTACCGGGACTAGCGGACGCACAGATACGCAGTATTTT. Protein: CSGTGTSGRTDTQYF.